This T cell receptor beta chain was sequenced for a study of blood T cell repertoires in COVID-19. This CDR3 comprises 15 residues. Losses at the gene ends were 0 bases for V and 1 base for J; bases not matched to a gene: 0. CDR1 is MNHEY, CDR2 SVGAGI, per germline. The protocol was immunoSEQ multiplex PCR, while the TCRdb copy is restricted to in-frame clones and leaves out a portion. This sample has about 400,000 clones, with more than 85% found just once. The TCR comes from a woman under 40 who had recovered from COVID-19. This rearrangement joins TRBV6-5 to TRBJ2-4; 7 nucleotides line up with TRBD2. Sequencing was performed on PBMCs or T cells enriched from blood (not recorded which). The CDR3 bases are TGTGCCAGCAGTTACTCCGGGGGGGCCAAAAACATTCAGTACTTC. This sequence encodes CASSYSGGAKNIQYF.